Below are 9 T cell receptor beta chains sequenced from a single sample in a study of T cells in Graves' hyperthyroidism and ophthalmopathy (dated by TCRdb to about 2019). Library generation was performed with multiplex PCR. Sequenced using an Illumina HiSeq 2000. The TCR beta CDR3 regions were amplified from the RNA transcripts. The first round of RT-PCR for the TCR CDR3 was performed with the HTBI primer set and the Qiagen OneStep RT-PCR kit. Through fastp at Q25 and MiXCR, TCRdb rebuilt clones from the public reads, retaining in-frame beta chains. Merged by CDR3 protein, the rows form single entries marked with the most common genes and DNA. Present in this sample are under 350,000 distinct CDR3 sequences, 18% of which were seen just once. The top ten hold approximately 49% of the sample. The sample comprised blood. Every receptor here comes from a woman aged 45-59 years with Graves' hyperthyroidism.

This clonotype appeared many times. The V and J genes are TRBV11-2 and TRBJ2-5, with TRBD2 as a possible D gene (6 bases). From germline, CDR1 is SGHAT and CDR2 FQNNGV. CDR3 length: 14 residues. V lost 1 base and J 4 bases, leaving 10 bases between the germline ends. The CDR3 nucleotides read TGTGCCAGCAGCTTAGCAGTGGAGGGAGAGACCCAGTACTTC. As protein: CASSLAVEGETQYF. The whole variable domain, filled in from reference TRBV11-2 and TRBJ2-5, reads EAGVAQSPRYKIIEKRQSVAFWCNPISGHATLYWYQQILGQGPKLLIQFQNNGVVDDSQLPKDRFSAERLKGVDSTLKIQPAKLEDSAVYLCASSLAVEGETQYFGPGTRLLVL.

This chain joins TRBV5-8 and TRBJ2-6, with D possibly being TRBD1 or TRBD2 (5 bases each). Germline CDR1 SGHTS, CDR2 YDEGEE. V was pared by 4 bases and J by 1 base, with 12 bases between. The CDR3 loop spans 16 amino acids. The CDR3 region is CASSREGESGANVLTF. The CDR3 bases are TGTGCCAGCAGCCGGGAAGGGGAATCTGGGGCCAACGTCCTGACTTTC.

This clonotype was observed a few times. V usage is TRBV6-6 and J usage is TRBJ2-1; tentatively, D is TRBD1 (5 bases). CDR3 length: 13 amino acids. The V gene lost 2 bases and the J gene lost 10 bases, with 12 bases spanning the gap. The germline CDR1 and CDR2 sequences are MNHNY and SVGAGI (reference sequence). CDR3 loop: CASSYAGIWEQFF. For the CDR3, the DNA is TGTGCCAGCAGTTACGCAGGGATTTGGGAGCAGTTCTTC.

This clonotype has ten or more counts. CDR3 nucleotides: TGCAGTGCCCCCCCAGGGCCCCATGGGACCCAGTACTTC. This sequence encodes CSAPPGPHGTQYF. V gene TRBV20-1 combines with J gene TRBJ2-5, with D perhaps TRBD1 (5 bases). V was trimmed by 6 bases and J by 7 bases, leaving 18 bases between them. The germline CDR1 and CDR2 sequences are DFQATT and SNEGSKA (reference sequence). The CDR3 consists of 13 residues.

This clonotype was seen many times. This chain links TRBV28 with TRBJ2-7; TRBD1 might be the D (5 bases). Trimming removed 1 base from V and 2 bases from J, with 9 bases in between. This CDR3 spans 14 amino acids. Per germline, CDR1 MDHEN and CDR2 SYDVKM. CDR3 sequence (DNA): TGTGCCAGCAGTTTATCCGACAGCCCCTACGAGCAGTACTTC. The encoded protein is CASSLSDSPYEQYF.

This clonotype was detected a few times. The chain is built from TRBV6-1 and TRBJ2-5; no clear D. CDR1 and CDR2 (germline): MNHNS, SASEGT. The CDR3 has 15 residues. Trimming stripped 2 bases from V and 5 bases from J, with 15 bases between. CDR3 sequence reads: CASSEQSAARETQYF. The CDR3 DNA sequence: TGTGCCAGCAGTGAACAATCGGCAGCCCGGGAGACCCAGTACTTC.

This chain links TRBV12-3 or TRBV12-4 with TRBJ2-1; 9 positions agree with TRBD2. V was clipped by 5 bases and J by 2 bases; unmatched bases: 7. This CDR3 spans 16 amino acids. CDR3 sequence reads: CASSPPGTSPYNEQFF. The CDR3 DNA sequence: TGTGCCAGCAGTCCACCCGGGACTAGCCCCTACAATGAGCAGTTCTTC.

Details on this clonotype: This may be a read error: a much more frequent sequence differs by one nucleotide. Written as DNA, the CDR3 is TGTGCCAGCAGCTTAGTTTTTGACACGAACACTGAAGCTTTCTTT. Translation gives CASSLVFDTNTEAFF. This rearrangement joins TRBV7-8 to TRBJ1-1; D gene uncertain. V was pared by 1 base and J by 1 base, with 10 bases between. The CDR3 has 15 amino acids. Germline CDR1 and CDR2: SGHVS and FQNEAQ.

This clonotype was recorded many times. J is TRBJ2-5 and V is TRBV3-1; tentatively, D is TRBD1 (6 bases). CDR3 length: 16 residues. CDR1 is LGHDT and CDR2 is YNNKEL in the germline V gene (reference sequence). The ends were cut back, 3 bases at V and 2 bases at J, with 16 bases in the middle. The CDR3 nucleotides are TGTGCCAGCAGCCAGATTAGGGCCAGGGGTCAAGAGACCCAGTACTTC. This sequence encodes CASSQIRARGQETQYF.